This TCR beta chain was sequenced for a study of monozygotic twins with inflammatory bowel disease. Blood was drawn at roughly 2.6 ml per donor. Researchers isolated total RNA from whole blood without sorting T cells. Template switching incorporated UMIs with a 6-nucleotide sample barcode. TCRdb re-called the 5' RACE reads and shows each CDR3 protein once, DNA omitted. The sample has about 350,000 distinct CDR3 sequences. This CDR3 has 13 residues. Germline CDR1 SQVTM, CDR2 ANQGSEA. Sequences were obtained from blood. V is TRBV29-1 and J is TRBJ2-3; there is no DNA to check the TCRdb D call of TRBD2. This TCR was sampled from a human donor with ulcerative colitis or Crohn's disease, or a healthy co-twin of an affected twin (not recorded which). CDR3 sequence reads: CSLDSGRTDTQYF.